The TCR beta chain under discussion was sequenced for a study of read filtering for tumor transcriptome and immune sequencing. Study information: Revised staging placed roughly eight patients in R-ISS I, over 15 in II, more than five in III. Study outcomes and limitations: In IR-seq, single-read clonotypes were around 85% of clonotypes but approximately 3.5% of reads.

This clonotype was counted ten times or more. Its antigen is as yet unknown. The CDR3 spans 13 residues. Germline V gene data show CDR1 as DFQATT and CDR2 as SNEGSKA (reference sequence). With 5 bases removed from V and 7 bases from J, the gap between germline ends came to 14 bases. The library was built from roughly 400 ng RNA with molecular barcoded adaptors for alpha/delta and beta/gamma chains. Each CDR3 protein is one row after TCRdb ran MiXCR on the reads. The repertoire has about 90,000 distinct CDR3 sequences, 9% to 15% of them found once; the top ten carry about 16%. The clonotype was recovered from a donor aged 40 or older with multiple myeloma. The sequencing sample was made of a population of CD138-negative cells sorted from bone marrow. The V call is TRBV20-1, the J call TRBJ1-4; D possibly corresponds to TRBD1 (5 bases). CDR3 sequence reads: CSAAGGRGEKLFF. The DNA of the CDR3 is TGCAGTGCTGCCGGGGGTCGGGGTGAAAAACTGTTTTTT.